This TCR beta chain was captured in a study of a mutant IDH1 vaccine in newly diagnosed glioma. Clones were read by immunoSEQ multiplex PCR, and TCRdb kept only the in-frame ones, dropping some. The sample holds around 65,000 clones; 80% are singletons and the top ten take 5.9%. Noted time point: week 11, during vaccination. Every single dose of the vaccine, 300 ug of mutant IDH1 20-mer peptide, came with topical imiquimod. New astrocytomas of WHO grade 3 or 4 that were IDH1-mutant and ATRX-lost were found in the donors. The V end lost 10 bases, the J end lost 5 bases, and 18 bases lay between the germline ends. This CDR3 is 13 amino acids long. Germline lookup yields CDR1 LNHDA and CDR2 SQIVND (reference sequence). To note about this clone: Its antigen remains unknown.

The material sequenced was PBMCs, taken from a glioma patient whose treatment included an IDH1 peptide vaccine. This clonotype was sampled from a man over 45 with glioma. The chain links TRBV19 to TRBJ2-7; D ambiguous. DNA of the CDR3: TGTGCCACGAGCCGGGCCTCCCTAGACGAGCAGTACTTC. As protein: CATSRASLDEQYF. Together with reference TRBV19 and TRBJ2-7, the CDR3 gives the full variable domain: DGGITQSPKYLFRKEGQNVTLSCEQNLNHDAMYWYRQDPGQGLRLIYYSQIVNDFQKGDIAEGYSVSREKKESFPLTVTSAQKNPTAFYLCATSRASLDEQYFGPGTRLTVT.